This record covers a single T cell receptor (beta chain). TCRdb called the 5' RACE reads again in MiXCR, with one record for every CDR3 protein. This table holds 450,000 or so distinct CDR3 sequences, more than 13% found once. The data are from a study of identical twins. The CDR3 runs to 15 residues. V dropped 6 bases and J dropped 0 bases, with 12 bases sitting between them. Germline CDR1 and CDR2: MDHEN and SYDVKM. The sample also formed part of further work on yellow fever vaccine responses in identical twins.

The sequence came from a woman between 18 and 29 years old in good health. The rearrangement joins TRBV28 to TRBJ1-5; no clear D. The specimen was CD4+ T cells sorted from blood. The CDR3 spells CASRSGRASNQPQHF. In DNA, the CDR3 is TGTGCCAGCAGATCGGGGAGGGCTAGCAATCAGCCCCAGCATTTT.